These 30 T cell receptor beta chains were all obtained from the same sample, sequenced in a study of brain T cells in children with intractable seizures. Sequenced by immunoSEQ multiplex PCR; TCRdb stores in-frame clones only, minus some. The table lists 110,000 or so clones, approximately 94% of them singletons. Sequenced here: peripheral blood, sampled at surgery. These receptors were obtained from a boy younger than two with hemimegalencephaly and intractable seizures.

The rearrangement joins TRBV11-1 to TRBJ2-3; 13 nucleotides match TRBD2. From germline, CDR1 is SGHAT and CDR2 FQDESV (reference sequence). J lost 4 bases, V lost 5 bases, and 6 bases had no gene match. This CDR3 has 16 residues. CDR3 residues: CASSIGLAGVSDTQYF. CDR3 nucleotides: TGTGCCAGCAGCATAGGACTAGCGGGAGTATCAGATACGCAGTATTTT. The full variable domain, rest sourced from reference TRBV11-1 and TRBJ2-3, is EAEVAQSPRYKITEKSQAVAFWCDPISGHATLYWYRQILGQGPELLVQFQDESVVDDSQLPKDRFSAERLKGVDSTLKIQPAELGDSAMYLCASSIGLAGVSDTQYFGPGTRLTVL.

This rearrangement joins TRBV10-3 to TRBJ1-5; D is possibly TRBD1 (6 bases). The V gene lost 7 bases and the J gene lost 5 bases, with 12 bases spanning the gap. Germline V gene sequence: CDR1 ENHRY, CDR2 SYGVKD. This CDR3 spans 13 amino acids. This CDR3 reads CAITGGPDQPQHF. For the CDR3, the DNA is TGTGCCATCACGGGGGGCCCCGATCAGCCCCAGCATTTT.

The chain uses TRBV7-2 and TRBJ2-2; D is undetermined. Trimming stripped 5 bases from V and 5 bases from J, with 9 bases between. CDR1 and CDR2 (germline): SGHTA, FQGNSA. CDR3 length: 13 amino acids. DNA of the CDR3: TGTGCCAGCAGCCGTTACAATACCGGGGAGCTGTTTTTT. Amino acids: CASSRYNTGELFF.

The chain employs TRBV6-5 and TRBJ1-2, with a tentative D call TRBD1 (5 bases). With 11 bases removed from V and 1 base from J, the gap between germline ends came to 14 bases. CDR3 length: 13 residues. Germline assignment: CDR1 MNHEY and CDR2 SVGAGI. CDR3 sequence reads: CALSTGINYGYTF. Here the CDR3 DNA reads TGTGCCCTCTCCACAGGTATTAACTATGGCTACACCTTC.

The CDR3 DNA is TGTGCCAGCGGGAGAGTGGATACGCAGTATTTT. It is translated as CASGRVDTQYF. The gene calls are TRBV27 and TRBJ2-3; weak D call: TRBD2 (5 bases). Between the trimmed V and J ends, which lost 8 bases and 6 bases, there was a span of 9 bases. CDR1 is MNHEY and CDR2 is SMNVEV in the germline V gene (reference sequence). This CDR3 comprises 11 residues.

V gene TRBV7-9 combines with J gene TRBJ2-1, with 14 bases that match TRBD2. The germline gives CDR1 SEHNR, CDR2 FQNEAQ (reference sequence). This CDR3 is built from 14 residues. J lost 10 bases, V lost 5 bases, and 4 bases had no gene match. The CDR3 loop is CASSPGLAGVEQFF. The CDR3 DNA reads as TGTGCCAGCAGCCCGGGACTAGCGGGAGTCGAGCAGTTCTTC.

This clone was counted only a few times. CDR3 sequence: CASSPLGGQGGTEAFF. The CDR3, as DNA: TGTGCCAGCAGCCCCCTCGGAGGACAGGGGGGGACTGAAGCTTTCTTT. The genes are TRBV27 and TRBJ1-1, with 10 positions matching TRBD1. The J segment lost 5 bases and the V segment lost 6 bases, leaving 12 bases of the junction unmatched. CDR3 length: 16 amino acids. Germline V gives CDR1 MNHEY, CDR2 SMNVEV (reference sequence).

This clone has a single count. The rearrangement joins TRBV10-3 to TRBJ2-3; 12 bases align to TRBD1. The trim removed 4 bases at V and 9 bases at J, leaving 11 bases unmatched. Germline V lookup: CDR1 ENHRY, CDR2 SYGVKD. This CDR3 contains 16 residues. The DNA for the CDR3 is TGTGCCATCAGTGTGCCGCCGGGACAGGGGGCCGAGACGCAGTATTTT. Amino acids: CAISVPPGQGAETQYF.

V gene TRBV28 combines with J gene TRBJ1-2, with D hard to call. Germline V lookup: CDR1 MDHEN, CDR2 SYDVKM. Trimming removed 2 bases from V and 5 bases from J, with 6 bases in between. The CDR3 has 12 residues. The CDR3 spells CASSLRPYGYTF. CDR3 nucleotide sequence: TGTGCCAGCAGTTTACGCCCTTATGGCTACACCTTC.

This clone turned up a few times. This chain joins TRBV2 and TRBJ2-7; 9 nucleotides line up with TRBD1. The CDR3 consists of 14 residues. Germline CDR1 reads SNHLY; CDR2 reads FYNNEI. The ends lost 5 bases at V and 0 bases at J; junction bases unmatched: 2. CDR3 sequence (DNA): TGTGCCAGCAGTCCGGGACAGGGCTCCTACGAGCAGTACTTC. Its protein is CASSPGQGSYEQYF.

The J gene is TRBJ2-1, the V gene TRBV5-1; D ambiguous. Looked up from germline, CDR1 is SGHRS and CDR2 is YFSETQ. V was clipped by 0 bases and J by 0 bases, with 7 bases between them. There are 15 residues in the CDR3. In DNA, the CDR3 is TGCGCCAGCAGCTTGGGGCTGAGCTCCTACAATGAGCAGTTCTTC. Protein: CASSLGLSSYNEQFF. Full variable domain (remainder filled in from reference TRBV5-1 and TRBJ2-1): KAGVTQTPRYLIKTRGQQVTLSCSPISGHRSVSWYQQTPGQGLQFLFEYFSETQRNKGNFPGRFSGRQFSNSRSEMNVSTLELGDSALYLCASSLGLSSYNEQFFGPGTRLTVL.

The V and J genes are TRBV15 and TRBJ1-5, with D unclear. The length of the CDR3 is 16 residues. V was pared by 5 bases and J by 0 bases, with 14 bases between. The V gene's germline CDR1 is LNHNV and CDR2 YYDKDF (reference sequence). DNA for the CDR3: TGTGCCACCAGCGGAGGGCCAAGGACTAGCAATCAGCCCCAGCATTTT. This gives the protein CATSGGPRTSNQPQHF.

The J gene is TRBJ2-7, the V gene TRBV27, with TRBD2 matching over 12 bases. CDR3 length equals 15 residues. CDR1 is MNHEY and CDR2 is SMNVEV in the germline V gene (reference sequence). Trimming removed 1 base from V and 4 bases from J; junction bases left unmatched: 2. As DNA, the CDR3 is TGTGCCAGCAGTTTATTTGGGACTAGCGGGTACGAGCAGTACTTC. Translated: CASSLFGTSGYEQYF.

The CDR3 DNA is TGTGCCAGCAGCCAAGACTTTTGGCAGTTCTTC. Translated: CASSQDFWQFF. The chain uses TRBV3-1 (or the pseudogene TRBV3-2) and TRBJ2-1; D is undetermined. This CDR3 is 11 amino acids long. Germline V lookup: CDR1 LGHDT, CDR2 YNNKEL (reference sequence). V was pared by 0 bases and J by 12 bases, with 6 bases between.

The chain links TRBV7-9 to TRBJ2-7; D gene unclear. CDR1 SEHNR and CDR2 FQNEAQ come from the germline V gene (reference sequence). V was shortened by 5 bases and J by 3 bases, with 14 bases between the two germline ends. This CDR3 comprises 14 residues. The CDR3 reads CASSPGGTDYEQYF. DNA of the CDR3: TGTGCCAGCAGCCCTGGCGGAACAGACTACGAGCAGTACTTC.

V usage is TRBV19 and J usage is TRBJ1-5; no clear D gene. The germline CDR1 and CDR2 sequences are LNHDA and SQIVND (reference sequence). V was pared by 1 base and J by 3 bases, with 10 bases between. The CDR3 runs to 15 residues. The CDR3 region is CASSIVATDNQPQHF. Here the CDR3 DNA reads TGTGCCAGTAGTATAGTTGCAACGGACAATCAGCCCCAGCATTTT.

The CDR3: CASSVGTQDTQYF. CDR3 bases: TGTGCCAGCAGCGTAGGAACTCAAGATACGCAGTATTTT. The chain has TRBV9 and TRBJ2-3, with D unresolved. The germline V gene has CDR1 SGDLS and CDR2 YYNGEE. V lost 0 bases and J 5 bases, leaving 7 bases between the germline ends. This CDR3 has 13 amino acids.

The chain couples TRBV27 to TRBJ1-2, with 10 positions matching TRBD1. Unmatched junction bases numbered 5, after V lost 6 bases and J lost 4 bases. Per germline, CDR1 MNHEY and CDR2 SMNVEV (reference sequence). CDR3 length equals 14 residues. CDR3: CASRPGQGVYGYTF. In DNA, the CDR3 is TGTGCCAGCAGACCAGGACAGGGGGTCTATGGCTACACCTTC.

This rearrangement joins TRBV11-3 to TRBJ1-3; D remains unclear. From germline, CDR1 is SGHNT and CDR2 YENEEA. V lost 1 base, J lost 4 bases, and 5 bases lay in between. The CDR3 covers 13 residues. In DNA, the CDR3 is TGTGCCAGCAGCTTAGGCCCGGGAAACACCATATATTTT. Amino acid sequence: CASSLGPGNTIYF.

This rearrangement joins TRBV5-6 to TRBJ1-6; unclear D gene. CDR1 and CDR2 from the germline V gene are SGHDT and YYEEEE. The CDR3 is 13 residues long. Trimming took 1 base from V and 10 from J, leaving 9 bases between them. CDR3 sequence: CASSLTVRSPLHF. The CDR3 DNA sequence: TGTGCCAGCAGCTTGACGGTGAGGTCACCCCTCCACTTT.

V is TRBV7-9 and J is TRBJ1-2; D possibly corresponds to TRBD1 (5 bases). V lost 1 base to trimming and J lost 0 bases, with 6 bases between them. This CDR3 is built from 14 residues. CDR1 is SEHNR, CDR2 FQNEAQ, per germline (reference sequence). The CDR3 is CASSLGGANYGYTF. The CDR3 bases are TGTGCCAGCAGCTTAGGGGGCGCTAACTATGGCTACACCTTC. Looking up the rest from reference TRBV7-9 and TRBJ1-2 gives the full variable domain: DTGVSQNPRHKITKRGQNVTFRCDPISEHNRLYWYRQTLGQGPEFLTYFQNEAQLEKSRLLSDRFSAERPKGSFSTLEIQRTEQGDSAMYLCASSLGGANYGYTFGSGTRLTVV.

This rearrangement joins TRBV29-1 to TRBJ2-4; D remains ambiguous. Germline lookup yields CDR1 SQVTM and CDR2 ANQGSEA. With 7 bases removed from V and 0 bases from J, the gap between germline ends came to 7 bases. This CDR3 contains 12 residues. CDR3 nucleotides: TGCAGCGCCCAGGTAGCCAAAAACATTCAGTACTTC. Protein: CSAQVAKNIQYF.

V usage is TRBV3-1 (or the pseudogene TRBV3-2) and J usage is TRBJ1-1; unclear D gene. Trimming took off 1 base at V and 1 base at J, with 7 bases between the two ends. This CDR3 has 14 residues. Germline V gene sequence: CDR1 LGHDT, CDR2 YNNKEL (reference sequence). In DNA form, the CDR3 reads TGTGCCAGCAGCCAAGGCCGGGAGAACACTGAAGCTTTCTTT. Its protein product is CASSQGRENTEAFF.

V gene TRBV11-2 combines with J gene TRBJ1-6; a possible D gene is TRBD1 (5 bases). V gave up 5 bases and J gave up 0 bases, with 8 bases separating them. Germline assignment: CDR1 SGHAT and CDR2 FQNNGV. CDR3 length: 15 amino acids. The CDR3 is CASSHRSSYNSPLHF. CDR3 bases: TGTGCCAGCAGCCACAGGAGCTCCTATAATTCACCCCTCCACTTT. Filled out from reference TRBV11-2 and TRBJ1-6, the complete variable domain reads EAGVAQSPRYKIIEKRQSVAFWCNPISGHATLYWYQQILGQGPKLLIQFQNNGVVDDSQLPKDRFSAERLKGVDSTLKIQPAKLEDSAVYLCASSHRSSYNSPLHFGNGTRLTVT.

The chain joins TRBV5-5 to TRBJ2-1; D is unclear. Germline lookup yields CDR1 SGHKS and CDR2 YYEKEE (reference sequence). The CDR3 is 15 amino acids. V lost 0 bases to trimming and J lost 2 bases, with 9 bases between them. CDR3 in DNA: TGTGCCAGCAGCTTGGGGGGTTCGGCCTACAATGAGCAGTTCTTC. Its translation: CASSLGGSAYNEQFF.

The chain combines TRBV20-1 with TRBJ2-1; no reliable D call. This CDR3 region has 14 residues. V was pared by 3 bases and J by 0 bases, with 9 bases between. Germline V lookup: CDR1 DFQATT, CDR2 SNEGSKA (reference sequence). The chain's CDR3 is CSASVATSYNEQFF. CDR3 coding DNA: TGCAGTGCTAGTGTTGCCACCTCCTACAATGAGCAGTTCTTC.

In its sample, this clone was seen once. The rearrangement uses TRBV5-4 and TRBJ2-7; 10 bases agree with TRBD2. Trimming cost V 3 bases and J 5 bases; bases outside gene matches: 2. Germline assignment: CDR1 SGHNT and CDR2 YYREEE (reference sequence). The CDR3 extends over 13 amino acids. CDR3 sequence (DNA): TGTGCCAGCAGCTCCGGACTAGCGGACGAGCAGTACTTC. Translating it yields CASSSGLADEQYF.

The chain has TRBV23-1 and TRBJ2-3; the D gene could be TRBD1 or TRBD2 (6 bases each). TRBV23-1 is an open reading frame, and its role is uncertain. Between the trimmed V and J ends, which lost 3 bases and 1 base, there was a span of 23 bases. This CDR3 is 19 amino acids long. In DNA form, the CDR3 reads TGCGCCAGCAGTCAGCCTACCCCAGGGGAGGCTAGCGGCACAGATACGCAGTATTTT. This gives the protein CASSQPTPGEASGTDTQYF.

The genes are TRBV15 and TRBJ2-1; 10 nucleotides match TRBD2. The CDR3 consists of 14 residues. Unmatched junction bases numbered 4, after V lost 1 base and J lost 10 bases. Germline V lookup: CDR1 LNHNV, CDR2 YYDKDF (reference sequence). The CDR3 DNA reads as TGTGCCACCAGCAGAGGGCTAGCGGGAGAGGAGCAGTTCTTC. Its translation: CATSRGLAGEEQFF.

The V call is TRBV5-8, the J call TRBJ1-2, with TRBD1 as a possible D gene (6 bases). Germline V CDR1 and CDR2: SGHTS, YDEGEE. V lost 4 bases, J lost 6 bases, and 16 bases lay in between. There are 14 residues in the CDR3. CDR3 amino acids: CASSHTGLPNGYTF. CDR3 nucleotides: TGTGCCAGCAGCCACACAGGGTTACCGAATGGCTACACCTTC. The entire variable domain, with the rest obtained from reference TRBV5-8 and TRBJ1-2, is as follows: EAGVTQSPTHLIKTRGQQATLRCSPISGHTSVYWYQQALGLGLQFLLWYDEGEERNRGNFPPRFSGRQFPNYSSELNVNALELEDSALYLCASSHTGLPNGYTFGSGTRLTVV.